This TCR beta chain derives from a study of neurological immune-mediated disorders. Findings of the study overall: It was HTLV-1-associated myelopathy that showed the most TCR clonal expansion, while multiple sclerosis showed the least, falling below healthy controls. Subjects shared no identical expanded-clone CDR3 amino acid sequences, suggesting private TCR-beta repertoires in all groups.

Germline CDR1 DFQATT, CDR2 SNEGSKA (reference sequence). The V gene lost 0 bases and the J gene lost 0 bases, with 6 bases spanning the gap. This CDR3 is built from 14 residues. The unsorted libraries had their origin in 2 million PBMCs stored at -80 C. This clonotype showed up many times. The target antigen is unknown. Synthesis of cDNA was accomplished via 5'RACE employing 10-nucleotide random UMIs. TCRdb analysed the 5' RACE reads with MiXCR anew, one entry per CDR3 protein. The sample includes roughly 24,000 distinct CDR3 sequences, 10% to 15% seen only once; the top ten take approximately 14%. The chain employs TRBV20-1 and TRBJ2-1; D not certain. This clonotype originated in a woman aged 55-69 years with HTLV-1-associated myelopathy (HAM/TSP). The sample comprised PBMCs. CDR3 bases: TGCAGTGCTAGAGAGAGACCCTCCTACAATGAGCAGTTCTTC. This encodes CSARERPSYNEQFF.